This TCR beta chain is drawn from a study of T-cell memory formation after mild COVID-19. TCRdb recomputed calls from the 5' RACE reads with MiXCR, one row per CDR3 protein. This table holds roughly 480,000 distinct CDR3 sequences, roughly 23% found once. This CDR3 comprises 15 residues. The germline V gene has CDR1 SGHTA and CDR2 FQGNSA. V was shortened by 3 bases and J by 0 bases, with 11 bases between the two germline ends. The receptor was derived from an adult woman who had mild COVID-19 (a few samples of this study predate the infection). Cell type and time point are not known. The chain links TRBV7-2 to TRBJ1-1, with D unclear. The sequencing sample was made of PBMCs or a T cell subset sorted from them (not recorded which). This CDR3 reads CASSLFAGMNTEAFF. As DNA, the CDR3 is TGTGCCAGCAGCTTGTTCGCGGGGATGAACACTGAAGCTTTCTTT.